A single sample is the source of the 21 T cell receptor beta chains below, sequenced in a study of beta chain features in type 1 diabetes (dated 2018 in TCRdb). The library relied on the immunoSEQ multiplex PCR assay. The High Capacity cDNA Reverse Transcription Kit was used to reverse transcribe all of the isolated RNA, meaning that expressed TCRB transcripts were what got sequenced. This immuneACCESS table, as held by TCRdb, lists in-frame sequences with V and J called but not all clones. Of the missing ones, under half trace to an unresolved V gene in checked studies; the others have no known cause. For this sample there are a few hundred thousand clones; 14% appear just once. The ten most abundant clones make up just under 0.02% of the sample. No antigen has been identified for these receptors. Broad study findings and their caveats: In all four CD4+ subsets, TCRB CDR3 length was moderately but significantly shorter in type 1 diabetes patients.

Source material: naive CD4+ T cells from blood. The sample's cell subset or site label is to be understood as: true naive CD4+ T cells. These receptors were obtained from a young man with type 1 diabetes.

This clone was counted a few times. This sequence joins TRBV5-1 and TRBJ2-3, with unresolved D. From germline, CDR1 is SGHRS and CDR2 YFSETQ. V was shortened by 4 bases and J by 1 base, with 13 bases between the two germline ends. The CDR3 is made up of 15 amino acids. DNA for the CDR3: TGCGCCAGCAGCCCGGTAGAGGATCGCACAGATACGCAGTATTTT. This translates into CASSPVEDRTDTQYF.

V is TRBV18 and J is TRBJ2-2, with D perhaps TRBD2 (5 bases). CDR1 KGHSH and CDR2 LQKENI come from the germline V gene. Trimming stripped 2 bases from V and 0 bases from J, with 10 bases between. The length of the CDR3 is 16 residues. CDR3 region: CASSPRGFANTGELFF. The CDR3 DNA is TGTGCCAGCTCACCAAGAGGGTTCGCGAACACCGGGGAGCTGTTTTTT. The whole variable domain, filled in from reference TRBV18 and TRBJ2-2, reads NAGVMQNPRHLVRRRGQEARLRCSPMKGHSHVYWYRQLPEEGLKFMVYLQKENIIDESGMPKERFSAEFPKEGPSILRIQQVVRGDSAAYFCASSPRGFANTGELFFGEGSRLTVL.

This clone was picked up a small number of times. The J gene is TRBJ2-7, the V gene TRBV9, with 7 bases that match TRBD1. V dropped 4 bases and J dropped 4; count of bases not matched to a gene: 8. This CDR3 has 14 amino acids. Germline-derived CDR1 and CDR2 are SGDLS and YYNGEE. CDR3 nucleotide sequence: TGTGCCAGCAGCCCCCAGACAGGGTCTTACGAGCAGTACTTC. Protein sequence: CASSPQTGSYEQYF.

About this clone itself: Other DNA sequences in this specimen translate into the identical CDR3. The chain is built from TRBV20-1 and TRBJ2-7; unclear D gene. The germline V and J ends were trimmed by 0 bases and 4 bases, with 4 bases remaining between them. Per germline, CDR1 DFQATT and CDR2 SNEGSKA (reference sequence). CDR3 length: 11 residues. This CDR3 reads CSARDSYEQYF. The CDR3 DNA is TGCAGTGCTAGAGATTCGTACGAGCAGTACTTC.

This rearrangement joins TRBV30 to TRBJ1-2; D not resolved. Germline lookup yields CDR1 GTSNPN and CDR2 SVGIG (reference sequence). V lost 0 bases and J lost 3, with 5 bases in between. The CDR3 runs to 12 residues. CDR3 amino acids: CAWSVSHYGYTF. CDR3 nucleotide sequence: TGTGCCTGGAGTGTGTCTCACTATGGCTACACCTTC. Using reference TRBV30 and TRBJ1-2 for the parts outside the CDR3, the full variable domain is SQTIHQWPATLVQPVGSPLSLECTVEGTSNPNLYWYRQAAGRGLQLLFYSVGIGQISSEVPQNLSASRPQDRQFILSSKKLLLSDSGFYLCAWSVSHYGYTFGSGTRLTVV.

This clone came up a few times. The chain combines TRBV4-1 with TRBJ2-7; D uncertain. Germline CDR1 and CDR2: MGHRA and YSYEKL. The CDR3 loop spans 14 amino acids. Between the trimmed V and J ends, which lost 3 bases and 4 bases, there was a span of 13 bases. Written as DNA, the CDR3 is TGCGCCAGCAGCCAGGAGAATGACGGATACGAGCAGTACTTC. Translation gives CASSQENDGYEQYF.

This clone has only a few counts. The chain links TRBV5-5 to TRBJ1-2; D is unresolved. Germline V CDR1 and CDR2: SGHKS, YYEKEE (reference sequence). This CDR3 has 15 amino acids. V lost 1 base and J 0 bases, leaving 10 bases between the germline ends. The CDR3 here is CASSLLGLPNYGYTF. As DNA, the CDR3 is TGTGCCAGCAGCTTGTTGGGCCTCCCTAACTATGGCTACACCTTC.

Only a few counts were recorded for this clone. V usage is TRBV18 and J usage is TRBJ2-7; D not resolved. Germline V gene lookup returns CDR1 KGHSH and CDR2 LQKENI. V lost 0 bases to trimming and J lost 2 bases, with 8 bases between them. The length of the CDR3 is 14 residues. DNA for the CDR3: TGTGCCAGCTCACCACCTTCGGTCGCCTACGAGCAGTACTTC. Translated: CASSPPSVAYEQYF.

This rearrangement joins TRBV18 to TRBJ1-5; D is ambiguous. The V end lost 8 bases, the J end lost 5 bases, and 13 bases lay between the germline ends. Looked up from germline, CDR1 is KGHSH and CDR2 is LQKENI. The CDR3 consists of 13 residues. The CDR3 protein is CASLPGRDQPQHF. CDR3 sequence (DNA): TGTGCCAGCCTACCGGGTCGAGATCAGCCCCAGCATTTT.

This clone was observed a few times. The chain uses TRBV2 and TRBJ1-3, with 7 bases aligning to TRBD1. This CDR3 spans 17 amino acids. Germline CDR1 and CDR2: SNHLY and FYNNEI. V was clipped by 6 bases and J by 4 bases; unmatched bases: 15. The CDR3 reads CASRETGSGARGNTIYF. The CDR3 DNA sequence: TGTGCCAGCAGGGAGACAGGGAGCGGTGCGAGAGGAAACACCATATATTTT.

This clone has a handful of counts. The chain joins TRBV5-1 to TRBJ2-3; possible D gene TRBD1, 6 bases. Germline V lookup: CDR1 SGHRS, CDR2 YFSETQ. V was trimmed by 6 bases and J by 6 bases, leaving 11 bases between them. There are 12 residues in the CDR3. The CDR3 DNA is TGCGCCAGCACCAGAAGGGGGGATACGCAGTATTTT. This translates into CASTRRGDTQYF.

The rearrangement links TRBV5-4 to TRBJ2-7, with 7 bases lining up with TRBD2. The V and J ends lost 0 bases and 2 bases, in that order; junction bases with no gene match: 8. Germline CDR1 reads SGHNT; CDR2 reads YYREEE (reference sequence). CDR3 length: 16 amino acids. The CDR3 DNA reads TGTGCCAGCAGCTTGGCCTCCAGCGGGGTAACCTACGAGCAGTACTTC. This codes for CASSLASSGVTYEQYF.

V is TRBV6-5 and J is TRBJ2-7; tentatively, D is TRBD1 (7 bases). The germline V and J ends were trimmed by 6 bases and 3 bases, with 12 bases remaining between them. The germline V gene has CDR1 MNHEY and CDR2 SVGAGI. This CDR3 comprises 13 residues. The CDR3 DNA reads as TGTGCCAGCAGGAGACAGGGACTCTACGAGCAGTACTTC. Its translation: CASRRQGLYEQYF.

The DNA for the CDR3 is TGTGCCAGCTCACCGAGACCGGGACAGGGAAGCCACGAGCAGTACTTC. Amino acids: CASSPRPGQGSHEQYF. This chain joins TRBV18 and TRBJ2-7; 9 bases align to TRBD1. V shed 3 bases, J shed 5 bases, and the junction held 11 bases outside the gene matches. The CDR3 sequence is 16 residues long. CDR1 and CDR2 from the germline V gene are KGHSH and LQKENI.

This clone was detected a few times. The chain combines TRBV4-1 with TRBJ2-3; D is possibly TRBD1 (5 bases). The germline gives CDR1 MGHRA, CDR2 YSYEKL. The ends were cut back, 4 bases at V and 3 bases at J, with 17 bases in the middle. The length of the CDR3 is 16 residues. In DNA, the CDR3 is TGCGCCAGCAGCCGACGAGAAGCGTCAGGGACAGATACGCAGTATTTT. It codes for CASSRREASGTDTQYF.

Only a few counts were recorded for this clone. This rearrangement joins TRBV2 to TRBJ2-3, with 9 bases matching TRBD2. Trimming cost V 7 bases and J 6 bases; bases outside gene matches: 5. From germline, CDR1 is SNHLY and CDR2 FYNNEI. This CDR3 comprises 13 residues. The CDR3 here is CASKAGGQDTQYF. In DNA, the CDR3 is TGTGCCAGCAAGGCGGGGGGGCAGGATACGCAGTATTTT.

This clone has just a few counts. V gene TRBV18 combines with J gene TRBJ1-1; possible D gene TRBD1, 5 bases. The CDR3 extends over 14 amino acids. Germline lookup yields CDR1 KGHSH and CDR2 LQKENI. With 0 bases removed from V and 3 bases from J, the gap between germline ends came to 8 bases. CDR3 loop: CASSPPPGYTEAFF. CDR3 in DNA: TGTGCCAGCTCACCACCCCCAGGGTACACTGAAGCTTTCTTT.

The chain combines TRBV2 with TRBJ2-7, with D perhaps TRBD2 (6 bases). Trimming stripped 7 bases from V and 1 base from J, with 14 bases between. Germline CDR1 is SNHLY and CDR2 is FYNNEI. This CDR3 comprises 14 residues. This CDR3 is CASTEGRASYEQYF. CDR3 bases: TGTGCCAGCACGGAGGGCAGGGCTTCCTACGAGCAGTACTTC.

This clone was recorded a few times. The chain links TRBV2 to TRBJ2-3, with TRBD2 identical over 7 bases. This CDR3 contains 15 residues. The V and J ends lost 6 bases and 2 bases, in that order; junction bases with no gene match: 8. CDR1 and CDR2 from the germline V gene are SNHLY and FYNNEI. CDR3 sequence reads: CASRPKGLTTDTQYF. CDR3 coding DNA: TGTGCCAGCAGACCTAAGGGACTAACCACAGATACGCAGTATTTT.

This clone was counted between two and nine times. J is TRBJ1-2 and V is TRBV30; possibly TRBD1 for D (5 bases). The V gene lost 0 bases and the J gene lost 6 bases, with 23 bases spanning the gap. Germline V lookup: CDR1 GTSNPN, CDR2 SVGIG (reference sequence). This CDR3 spans 17 amino acids. The CDR3 DNA is TGTGCCTGGAGTGTATGGGGCGGCCCTCAAGGGATTGATGGCTACACCTTC. Translating gives CAWSVWGGPQGIDGYTF. The whole variable domain, filled in from reference TRBV30 and TRBJ1-2, reads SQTIHQWPATLVQPVGSPLSLECTVEGTSNPNLYWYRQAAGRGLQLLFYSVGIGQISSEVPQNLSASRPQDRQFILSSKKLLLSDSGFYLCAWSVWGGPQGIDGYTFGSGTRLTVV.

V is TRBV29-1 and J is TRBJ2-5; D might be TRBD1 (5 bases). The CDR3 is 14 residues long. Germline V gene sequence: CDR1 SQVTM, CDR2 ANQGSEA. Trimming took off 3 bases at V and 2 bases at J, with 13 bases between the two ends. The chain's CDR3 is CSVESTDMQETQYF. DNA of the CDR3: TGCAGCGTTGAGTCGACAGACATGCAAGAGACCCAGTACTTC.